Presented here are 5 T cell receptor beta chains from one specimen sequenced in a study of shared clonotypes between healthy human individuals. Generated by immunoSEQ multiplex PCR, the TCRdb table keeps only in-frame clones and is missing some. The data show some 2,100,000 clones, with about 92% seen just once and 1.5% to 2% held by the top ten. It was CD45RO-negative cells, positively selected for CCR7, that made up naive CD8 cells, with terminally differentiated effector memory CD45RA+ cells excluded. The specimen sequenced was naive CD8+ T cells from PBMCs. The receptors come from a man aged 18 to 30 in good health. Some clones in this sample may be carry-over from other donors' samples.

This chain connects TRBV12-5 to TRBJ2-2; either TRBD1 or TRBD2 may fit D (5 bases each). The CDR3 is 15 residues long. The ends were cut back, 6 bases at V and 6 bases at J, with 17 bases in the middle. Germline values: CDR1 LGHNT, CDR2 FRNRAP. CDR3 region: CASGWELGASGELFF. CDR3 nucleotide sequence: TGTGCTAGTGGGTGGGAGCTCGGGGCGTCCGGGGAGCTGTTTTTT.

The rearrangement joins TRBV2 to TRBJ1-2; a possible D gene is TRBD1 (6 bases). V lost 4 bases and J 3 bases, leaving 15 bases between the germline ends. Germline CDR1 and CDR2: SNHLY and FYNNEI. This CDR3 is built from 15 residues. The CDR3 loop reads CASSVWDIPDYGYTF. Here the CDR3 DNA reads TGTGCCAGCAGTGTATGGGACATTCCCGACTATGGCTACACCTTC.

As regards this clone: Other DNA sequences in this sample translate to the same CDR3. The chain recombines TRBV7-9 with TRBJ1-5; D possibly corresponds to TRBD1 (5 bases). Trimming removed 1 base at V and 5 bases at J, with 12 bases between. The CDR3 sequence is 15 residues long. Germline V gives CDR1 SEHNR, CDR2 FQNEAQ (reference sequence). CDR3 protein: CASSLGRGGYQPQHF. In DNA, the CDR3 is TGTGCCAGCAGCTTAGGGCGGGGGGGGTATCAGCCCCAGCATTTT.

On this clone itself: Other nucleotide sequences in the sample specify the same CDR3. The gene calls are TRBV7-2 and TRBJ1-2, with 10 bases lining up with TRBD1. Trimming removed 4 bases from V and 2 bases from J; junction bases left unmatched: 4. In germline, CDR1 is SGHTA, CDR2 FQGNSA. The CDR3 length is 15 residues. This CDR3 reads CASSSRTGGNYGYTF. The DNA of the CDR3 is TGTGCCAGCAGCTCGCGGACAGGGGGAAACTATGGCTACACCTTC.

This chain joins TRBV2 and TRBJ2-7; maybe TRBD1 (5 bases). V lost 2 bases, J lost 5 bases, and 13 bases lay in between. Per the germline V gene, CDR1 is SNHLY and CDR2 is FYNNEI. This CDR3 comprises 14 residues. In DNA form, the CDR3 reads TGTGCCAGCAGTGAATTCGCAGGGTCGAACGAGCAGTACTTC. Residues: CASSEFAGSNEQYF.